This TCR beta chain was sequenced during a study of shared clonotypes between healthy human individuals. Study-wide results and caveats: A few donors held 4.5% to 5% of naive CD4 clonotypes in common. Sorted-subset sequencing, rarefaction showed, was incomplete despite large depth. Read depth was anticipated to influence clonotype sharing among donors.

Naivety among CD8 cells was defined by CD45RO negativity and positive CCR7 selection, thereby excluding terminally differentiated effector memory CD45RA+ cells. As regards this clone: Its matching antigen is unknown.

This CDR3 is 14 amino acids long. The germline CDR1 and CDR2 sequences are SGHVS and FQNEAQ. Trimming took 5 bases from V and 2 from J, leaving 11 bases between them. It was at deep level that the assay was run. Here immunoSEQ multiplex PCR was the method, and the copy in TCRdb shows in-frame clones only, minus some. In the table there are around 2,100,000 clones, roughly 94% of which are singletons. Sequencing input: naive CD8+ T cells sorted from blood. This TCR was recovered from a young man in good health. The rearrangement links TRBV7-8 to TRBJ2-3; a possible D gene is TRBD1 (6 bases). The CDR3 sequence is CASSAGTPTDTQYF. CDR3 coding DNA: TGTGCCAGCAGCGCCGGGACACCCACAGATACGCAGTATTTT.